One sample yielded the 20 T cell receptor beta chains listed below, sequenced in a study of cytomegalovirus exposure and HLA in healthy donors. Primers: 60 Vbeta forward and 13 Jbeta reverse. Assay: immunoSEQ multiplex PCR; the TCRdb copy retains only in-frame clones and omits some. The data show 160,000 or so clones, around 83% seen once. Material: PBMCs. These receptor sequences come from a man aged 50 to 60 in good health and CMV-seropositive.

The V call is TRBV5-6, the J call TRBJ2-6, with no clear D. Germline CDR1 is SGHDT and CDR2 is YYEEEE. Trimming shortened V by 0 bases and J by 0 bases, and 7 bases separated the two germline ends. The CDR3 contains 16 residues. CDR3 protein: CASSLAFSSGANVLTF. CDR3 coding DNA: TGTGCCAGCAGCTTGGCCTTTAGCTCTGGGGCCAACGTCCTGACTTTC.

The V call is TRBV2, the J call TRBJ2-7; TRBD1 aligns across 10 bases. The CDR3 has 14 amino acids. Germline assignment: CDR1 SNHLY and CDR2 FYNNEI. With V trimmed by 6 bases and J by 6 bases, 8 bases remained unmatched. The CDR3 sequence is CASSKGQGLTEQYF. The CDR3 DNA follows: TGTGCCAGCAGCAAGGGACAGGGGTTAACCGAGCAGTACTTC.

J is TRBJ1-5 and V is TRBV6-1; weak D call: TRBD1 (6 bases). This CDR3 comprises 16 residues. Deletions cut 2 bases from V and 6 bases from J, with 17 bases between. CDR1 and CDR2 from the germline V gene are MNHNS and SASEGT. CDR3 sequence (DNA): TGTGCCAGCAGTGAACGGGTGGGGGGGCGAGGTCAGCCCCAGCATTTT. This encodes CASSERVGGRGQPQHF.

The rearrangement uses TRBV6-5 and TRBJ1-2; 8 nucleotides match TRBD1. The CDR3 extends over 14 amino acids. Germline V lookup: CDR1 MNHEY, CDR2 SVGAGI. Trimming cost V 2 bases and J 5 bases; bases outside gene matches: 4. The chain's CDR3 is CASSYVGQGYGYTF. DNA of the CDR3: TGTGCCAGCAGTTACGTAGGACAGGGATATGGCTACACCTTC.

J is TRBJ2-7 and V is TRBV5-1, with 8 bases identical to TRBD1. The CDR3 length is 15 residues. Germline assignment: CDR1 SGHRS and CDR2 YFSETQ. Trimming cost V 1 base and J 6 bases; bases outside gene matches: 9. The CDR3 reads CASSLPVGQVSEQYF. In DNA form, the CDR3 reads TGCGCCAGCAGCTTGCCGGTGGGACAGGTATCCGAGCAGTACTTC.

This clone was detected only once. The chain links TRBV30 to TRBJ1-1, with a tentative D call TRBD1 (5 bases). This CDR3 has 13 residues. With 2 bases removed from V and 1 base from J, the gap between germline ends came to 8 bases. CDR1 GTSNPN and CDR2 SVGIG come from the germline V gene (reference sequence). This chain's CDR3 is CAWSYRRNTEAFF. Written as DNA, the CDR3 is TGTGCCTGGAGTTACAGGCGGAACACTGAAGCTTTCTTT.

The CDR3 DNA follows: TGTGCCAGCAGCCTCAGACAGGGGCAGGGGACGAACAATGAGCAGTTCTTC. Protein: CASSLRQGQGTNNEQFF. The chain employs TRBV4-2 and TRBJ2-1, with 8 bases lining up with TRBD1. Germline assignment: CDR1 LGHNA and CDR2 YNFKEQ. After removal of 4 bases from V and 5 bases from J, the junction contained 13 bases not matched to a gene. The CDR3 contains 17 residues.

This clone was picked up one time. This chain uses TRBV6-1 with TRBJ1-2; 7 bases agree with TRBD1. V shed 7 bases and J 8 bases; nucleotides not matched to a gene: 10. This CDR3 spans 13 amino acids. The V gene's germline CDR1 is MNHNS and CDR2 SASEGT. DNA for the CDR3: TGTGCCAGCACTGGCAGGGGGAGAGGAGGCTACACCTTC. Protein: CASTGRGRGGYTF.

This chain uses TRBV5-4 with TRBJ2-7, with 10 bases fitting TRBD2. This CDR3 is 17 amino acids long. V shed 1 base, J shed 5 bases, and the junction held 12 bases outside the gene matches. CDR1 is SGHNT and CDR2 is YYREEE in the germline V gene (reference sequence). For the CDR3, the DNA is TGTGCCAGCAGCTTGAGCTTAACTAGCGGGATTTTCGACGAGCAGTACTTC. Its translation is CASSLSLTSGIFDEQYF.

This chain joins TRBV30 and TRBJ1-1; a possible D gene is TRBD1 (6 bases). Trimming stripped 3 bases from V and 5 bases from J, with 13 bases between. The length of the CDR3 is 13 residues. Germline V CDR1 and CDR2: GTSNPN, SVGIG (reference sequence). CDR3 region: CAWRGRGDTEAFF. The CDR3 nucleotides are TGTGCCTGGAGGGGGAGGGGGGATACTGAAGCTTTCTTT.

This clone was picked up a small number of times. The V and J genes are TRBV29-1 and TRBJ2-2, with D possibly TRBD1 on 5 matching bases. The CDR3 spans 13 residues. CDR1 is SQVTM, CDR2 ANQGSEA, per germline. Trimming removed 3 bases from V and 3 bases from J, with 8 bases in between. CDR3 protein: CSVDRVDTGELFF. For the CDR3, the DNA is TGCAGCGTTGACAGGGTAGACACCGGGGAGCTGTTTTTT.

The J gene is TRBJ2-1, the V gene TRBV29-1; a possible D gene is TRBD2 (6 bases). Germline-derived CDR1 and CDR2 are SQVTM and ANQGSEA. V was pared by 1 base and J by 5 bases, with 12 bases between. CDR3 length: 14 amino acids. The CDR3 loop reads CSVEGRGLNNEQFF. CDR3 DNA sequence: TGCAGCGTTGAAGGTCGGGGACTCAACAATGAGCAGTTCTTC.

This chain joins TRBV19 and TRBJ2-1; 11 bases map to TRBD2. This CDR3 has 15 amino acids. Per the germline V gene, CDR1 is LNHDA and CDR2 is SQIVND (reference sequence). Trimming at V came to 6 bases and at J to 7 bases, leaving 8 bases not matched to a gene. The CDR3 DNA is TGTGCCAGTAGCCTTCTAGCGGGGGGACGAAATGAGCAGTTCTTC. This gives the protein CASSLLAGGRNEQFF.

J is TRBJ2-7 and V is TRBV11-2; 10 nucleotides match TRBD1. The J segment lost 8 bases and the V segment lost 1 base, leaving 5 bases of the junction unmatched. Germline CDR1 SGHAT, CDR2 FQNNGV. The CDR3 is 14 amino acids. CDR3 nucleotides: TGTGCCAGCAGCTTAGGGGGGACAGGGGACCAGCAGTACTTC. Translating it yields CASSLGGTGDQQYF.

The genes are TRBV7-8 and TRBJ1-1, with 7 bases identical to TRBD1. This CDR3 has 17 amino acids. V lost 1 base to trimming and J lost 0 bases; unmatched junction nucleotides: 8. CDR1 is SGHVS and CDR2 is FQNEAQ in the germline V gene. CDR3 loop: CASSLVRRGQLNTEAFF. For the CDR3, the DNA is TGTGCCAGCAGCTTAGTGCGCCGGGGACAGCTGAACACTGAAGCTTTCTTT.

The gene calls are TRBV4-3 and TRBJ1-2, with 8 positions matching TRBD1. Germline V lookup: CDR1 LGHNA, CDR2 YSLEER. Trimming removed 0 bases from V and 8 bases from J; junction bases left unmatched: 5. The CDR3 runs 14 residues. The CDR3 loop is CASSQEDRGDGYTF. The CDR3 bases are TGCGCCAGCAGCCAAGAAGACAGGGGAGACGGCTACACCTTC.

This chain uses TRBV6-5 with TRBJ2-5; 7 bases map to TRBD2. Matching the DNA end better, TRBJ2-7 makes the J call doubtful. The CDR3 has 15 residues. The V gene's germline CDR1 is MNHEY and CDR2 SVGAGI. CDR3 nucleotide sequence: TGTGCCAGCAGTTACTCCTGGGAGGGTACCTACGAGCAGTACTTC. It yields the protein CASSYSWEGTYEQYF.

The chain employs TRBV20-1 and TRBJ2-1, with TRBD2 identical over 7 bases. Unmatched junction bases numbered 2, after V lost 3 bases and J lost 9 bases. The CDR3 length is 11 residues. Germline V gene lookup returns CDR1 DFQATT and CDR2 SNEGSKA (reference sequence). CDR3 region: CSARSGIEQFF. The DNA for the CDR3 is TGCAGTGCTAGGAGCGGGATTGAGCAGTTCTTC.

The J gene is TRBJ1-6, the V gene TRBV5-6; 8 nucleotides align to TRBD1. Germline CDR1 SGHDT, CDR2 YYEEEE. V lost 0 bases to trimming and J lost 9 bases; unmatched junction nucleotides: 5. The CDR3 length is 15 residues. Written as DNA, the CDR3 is TGTGCCAGCAGCTTGGGGCCGGGACAGGTTTCACCCCTCCACTTT. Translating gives CASSLGPGQVSPLHF.

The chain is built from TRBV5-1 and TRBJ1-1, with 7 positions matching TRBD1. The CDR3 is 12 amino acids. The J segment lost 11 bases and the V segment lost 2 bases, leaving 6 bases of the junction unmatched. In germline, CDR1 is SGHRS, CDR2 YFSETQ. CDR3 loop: CASSLLGQAAFF. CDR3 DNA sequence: TGCGCCAGCAGCTTACTAGGACAGGCGGCTTTCTTT.